This TCR beta chain was obtained from a study of blood T cell repertoires in COVID-19. The assay was immunoSEQ multiplex PCR, and TCRdb's table has in-frame clones only and misses some. The sample yields under 300,000 clones, about 86% seen once. Trimming at V came to 4 bases and at J to 5 bases, leaving 8 bases not matched to a gene. In germline, CDR1 is MRHNA, CDR2 SNTAGT. The CDR3 is made up of 15 amino acids. This clonotype was sampled from a woman aged 30 to 39 with COVID-19, enrolled during active disease. The chain is built from TRBV6-4 and TRBJ2-1; TRBD1 aligns across 7 bases. Sequenced sample: peripheral blood. As DNA, the CDR3 is TGTGCCAGCAGTGGACAGGGCTCGCCGGACAATGAGCAGTTCTTC. This translates into CASSGQGSPDNEQFF.